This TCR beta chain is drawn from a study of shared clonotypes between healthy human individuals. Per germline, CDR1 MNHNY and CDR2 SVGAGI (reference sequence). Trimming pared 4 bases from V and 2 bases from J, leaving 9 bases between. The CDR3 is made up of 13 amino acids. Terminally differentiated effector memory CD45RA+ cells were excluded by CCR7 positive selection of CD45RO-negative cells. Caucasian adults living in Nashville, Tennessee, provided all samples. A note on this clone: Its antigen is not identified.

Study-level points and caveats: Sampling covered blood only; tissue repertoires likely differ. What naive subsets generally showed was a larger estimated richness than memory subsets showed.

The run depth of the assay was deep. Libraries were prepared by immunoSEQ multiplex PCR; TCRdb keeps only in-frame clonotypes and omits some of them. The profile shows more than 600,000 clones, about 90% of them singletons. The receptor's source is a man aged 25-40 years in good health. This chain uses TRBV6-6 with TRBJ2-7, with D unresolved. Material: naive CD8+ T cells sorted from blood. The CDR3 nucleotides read TGTGCCAGCAGTTCCGGAGAGACCTACGAGCAGTACTTC. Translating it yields CASSSGETYEQYF.